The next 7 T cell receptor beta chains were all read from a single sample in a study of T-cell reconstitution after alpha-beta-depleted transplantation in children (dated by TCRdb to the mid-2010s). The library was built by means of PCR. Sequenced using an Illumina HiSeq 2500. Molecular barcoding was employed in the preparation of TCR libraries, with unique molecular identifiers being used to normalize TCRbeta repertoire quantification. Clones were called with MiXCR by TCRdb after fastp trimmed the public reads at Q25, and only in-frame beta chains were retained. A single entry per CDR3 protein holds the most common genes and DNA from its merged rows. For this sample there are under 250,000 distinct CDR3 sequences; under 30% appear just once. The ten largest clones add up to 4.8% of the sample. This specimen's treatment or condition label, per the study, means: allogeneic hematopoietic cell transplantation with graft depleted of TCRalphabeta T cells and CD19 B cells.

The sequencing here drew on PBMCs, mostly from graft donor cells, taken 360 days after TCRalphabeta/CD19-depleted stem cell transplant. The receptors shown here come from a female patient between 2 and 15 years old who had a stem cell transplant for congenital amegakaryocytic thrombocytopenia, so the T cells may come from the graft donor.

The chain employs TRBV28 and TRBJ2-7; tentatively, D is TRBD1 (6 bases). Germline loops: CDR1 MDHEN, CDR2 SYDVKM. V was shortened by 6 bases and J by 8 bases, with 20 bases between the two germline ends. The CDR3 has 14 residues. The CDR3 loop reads CASSFGQPRTQQYF. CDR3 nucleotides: TGTGCCAGCAGCTTTGGACAGCCCCGGACCCAGCAGTACTTC.

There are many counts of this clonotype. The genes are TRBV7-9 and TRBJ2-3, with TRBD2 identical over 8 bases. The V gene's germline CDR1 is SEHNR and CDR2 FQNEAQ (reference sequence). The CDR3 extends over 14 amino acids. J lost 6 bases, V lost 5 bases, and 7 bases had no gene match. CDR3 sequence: CASSLGLAPDTQYF. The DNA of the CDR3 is TGTGCCAGCAGCCTTGGACTAGCCCCGGATACGCAGTATTTT.

CDR3 amino acids: CASSKLPDPGYEQYF. For the CDR3, the DNA is TGCGCCAGCAGCAAACTTCCGGACCCAGGGTACGAGCAGTACTTC. This rearrangement joins TRBV5-1 to TRBJ2-7, with D maybe TRBD1 (5 bases). Trimming removed 4 bases at V and 4 bases at J, with 18 bases between. CDR3 length: 15 amino acids. Germline CDR1 SGHRS, CDR2 YFSETQ.

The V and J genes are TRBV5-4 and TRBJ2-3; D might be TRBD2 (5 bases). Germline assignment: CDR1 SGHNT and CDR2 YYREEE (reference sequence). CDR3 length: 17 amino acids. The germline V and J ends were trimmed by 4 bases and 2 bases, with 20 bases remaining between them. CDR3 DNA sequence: TGTGCCAGCAGCCCGAACCTTGGAGGCAGGCACACAGATACGCAGTATTTT. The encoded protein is CASSPNLGGRHTDTQYF.

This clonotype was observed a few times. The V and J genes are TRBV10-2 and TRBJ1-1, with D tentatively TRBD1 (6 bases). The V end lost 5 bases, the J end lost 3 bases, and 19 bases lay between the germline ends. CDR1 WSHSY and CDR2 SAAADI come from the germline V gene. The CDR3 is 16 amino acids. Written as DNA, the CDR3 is TGCGCCAGCAGTCAAACCTTGACAGGAGCGCACACTGAAGCTTTCTTT. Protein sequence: CASSQTLTGAHTEAFF.

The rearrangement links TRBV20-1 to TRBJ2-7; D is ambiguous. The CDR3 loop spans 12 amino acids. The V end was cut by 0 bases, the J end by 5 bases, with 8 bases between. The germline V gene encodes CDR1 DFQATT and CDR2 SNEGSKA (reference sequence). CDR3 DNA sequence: TGCAGTGCTAGAGACCTCTATCACGAGCAGTACTTC. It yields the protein CSARDLYHEQYF.

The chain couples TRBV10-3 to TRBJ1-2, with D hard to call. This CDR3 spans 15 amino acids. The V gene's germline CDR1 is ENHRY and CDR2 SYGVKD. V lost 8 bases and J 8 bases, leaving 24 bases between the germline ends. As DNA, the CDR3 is TGTGCCATCCACCCATCCGGAAGTCTCGATCAGGGCTACACCTTC. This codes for CAIHPSGSLDQGYTF.